A single TCR beta chain is shown here with its context. The antigen remains unidentified. The data belong to a study of prognosis after radiotherapy for stage I lung cancer. Overall study: Roughly 14 cases involved newly diagnosed primary stage I lung tumors, and several involved oligometastatic NSCLC subsequent to surgical resection of the primary tumor. Study results and caveats: Any tumor specificity that the expanded TCR clones may have had was not determined. Lower values of Shannon entropy after stereotactic body radiation therapy were seen in patients who developed distant metastases.

The germline V and J ends were trimmed by 3 bases and 1 base, with 12 bases remaining between them. CDR1 and CDR2 from the germline V gene are GTSNPN and SVGIG (reference sequence). The CDR3 runs 14 residues. Researchers used two-round multiplex PCR to amplify TCR beta CDR3 starting from genomic DNA. Amplification during the initial PCR round employed primers specific to each TRBV and TRBJ gene. Second-round PCR employed universal primers. A single record per CDR3 protein comes from TCRdb applying MiXCR to the multiplex PCR reads. The table has about 27,000 distinct CDR3 sequences, approximately 31% seen once.

The receptor comes from a donor aged 50 or older with non-small cell lung cancer. The sample was PBMCs, taken before or after stereotactic body radiation therapy (not recorded which). This chain joins TRBV30 and TRBJ2-5, with a weak D call TRBD2 (5 bases). CDR3: CAWRGDMSQETQYF. The CDR3, as DNA: TGTGCCTGGAGGGGAGACATGAGCCAAGAGACCCAGTACTTC.